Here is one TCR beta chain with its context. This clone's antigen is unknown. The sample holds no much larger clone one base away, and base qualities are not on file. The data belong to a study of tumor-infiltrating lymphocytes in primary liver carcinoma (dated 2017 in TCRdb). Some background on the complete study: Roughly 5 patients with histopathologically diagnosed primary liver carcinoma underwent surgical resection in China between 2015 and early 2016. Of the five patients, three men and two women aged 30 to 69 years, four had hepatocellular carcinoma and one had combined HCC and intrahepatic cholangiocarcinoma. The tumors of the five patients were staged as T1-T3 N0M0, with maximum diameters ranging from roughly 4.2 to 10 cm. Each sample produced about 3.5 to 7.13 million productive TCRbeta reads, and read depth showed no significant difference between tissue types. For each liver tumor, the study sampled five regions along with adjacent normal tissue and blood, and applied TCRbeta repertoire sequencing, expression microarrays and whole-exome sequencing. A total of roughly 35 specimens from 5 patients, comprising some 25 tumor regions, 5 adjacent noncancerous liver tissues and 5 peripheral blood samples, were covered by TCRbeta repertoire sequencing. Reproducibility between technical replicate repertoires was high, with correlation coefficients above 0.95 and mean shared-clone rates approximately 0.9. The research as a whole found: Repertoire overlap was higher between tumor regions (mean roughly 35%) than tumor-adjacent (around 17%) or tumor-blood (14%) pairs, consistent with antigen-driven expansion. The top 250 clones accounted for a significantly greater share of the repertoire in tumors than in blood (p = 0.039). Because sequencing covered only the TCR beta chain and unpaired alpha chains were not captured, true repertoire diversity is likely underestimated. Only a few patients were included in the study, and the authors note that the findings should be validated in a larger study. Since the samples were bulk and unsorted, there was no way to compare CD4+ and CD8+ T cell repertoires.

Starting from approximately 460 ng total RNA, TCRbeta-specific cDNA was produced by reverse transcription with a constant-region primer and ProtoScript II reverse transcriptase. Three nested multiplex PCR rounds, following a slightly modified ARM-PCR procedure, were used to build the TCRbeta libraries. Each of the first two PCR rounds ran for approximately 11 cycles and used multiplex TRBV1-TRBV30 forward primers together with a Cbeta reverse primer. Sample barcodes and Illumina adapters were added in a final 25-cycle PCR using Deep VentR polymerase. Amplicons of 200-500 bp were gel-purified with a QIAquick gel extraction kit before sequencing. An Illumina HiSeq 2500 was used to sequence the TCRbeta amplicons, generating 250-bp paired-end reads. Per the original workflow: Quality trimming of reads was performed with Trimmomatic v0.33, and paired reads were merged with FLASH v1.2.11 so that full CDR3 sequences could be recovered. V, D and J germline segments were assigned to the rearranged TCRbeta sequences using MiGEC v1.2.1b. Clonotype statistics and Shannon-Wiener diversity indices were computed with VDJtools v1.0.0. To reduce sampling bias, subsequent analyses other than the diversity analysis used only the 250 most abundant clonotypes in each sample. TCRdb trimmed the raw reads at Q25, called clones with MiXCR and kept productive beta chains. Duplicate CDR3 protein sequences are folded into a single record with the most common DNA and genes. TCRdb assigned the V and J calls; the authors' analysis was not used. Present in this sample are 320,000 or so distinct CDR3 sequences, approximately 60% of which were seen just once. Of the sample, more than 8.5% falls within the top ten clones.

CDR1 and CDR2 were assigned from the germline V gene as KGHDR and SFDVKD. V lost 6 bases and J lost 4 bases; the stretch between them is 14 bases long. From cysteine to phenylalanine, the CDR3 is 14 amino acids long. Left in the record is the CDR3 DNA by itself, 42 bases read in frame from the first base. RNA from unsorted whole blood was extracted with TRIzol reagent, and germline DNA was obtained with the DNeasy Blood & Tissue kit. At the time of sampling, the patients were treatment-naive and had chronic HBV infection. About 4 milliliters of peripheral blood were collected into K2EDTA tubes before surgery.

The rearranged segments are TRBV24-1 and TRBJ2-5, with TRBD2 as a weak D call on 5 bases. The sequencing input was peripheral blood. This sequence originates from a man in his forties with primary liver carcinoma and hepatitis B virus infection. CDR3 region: CATSSREGGETQYF. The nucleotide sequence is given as TGTGCCACCAGTAGTAGAGAGGGCGGAGAGACCCAGTACTTC.